This T cell receptor beta chain derives from a study of CD8 T cells in Susac syndrome. The authors reverse transcribed roughly 0.5 to 1 ug RNA with random hexamers. Multiplex immunoSEQ PCR targeted 54 Vbeta and 13 Jbeta TCR beta segments. MiXCR, applied by TCRdb to the immunoSEQ multiplex PCR reads, yields one record per CDR3 protein. The sample consists of about 140,000 distinct CDR3 sequences, 85% to 95% of them appearing once. This CDR3 contains 12 residues. Per germline, CDR1 MNHEY and CDR2 SVGAGI. V was cut by 0 bases and J by 5 bases, with 3 bases left in between. V gene TRBV6-5 combines with J gene TRBJ2-3; D not certain. This receptor was identified in a human donor with Susac syndrome. Sequencing was performed on CD4+ T cells from PBMCs. CDR3 sequence: CASSYSLDTQYF. The DNA of the CDR3 is TGTGCCAGCAGTTACTCGTTAGATACGCAGTATTTT.